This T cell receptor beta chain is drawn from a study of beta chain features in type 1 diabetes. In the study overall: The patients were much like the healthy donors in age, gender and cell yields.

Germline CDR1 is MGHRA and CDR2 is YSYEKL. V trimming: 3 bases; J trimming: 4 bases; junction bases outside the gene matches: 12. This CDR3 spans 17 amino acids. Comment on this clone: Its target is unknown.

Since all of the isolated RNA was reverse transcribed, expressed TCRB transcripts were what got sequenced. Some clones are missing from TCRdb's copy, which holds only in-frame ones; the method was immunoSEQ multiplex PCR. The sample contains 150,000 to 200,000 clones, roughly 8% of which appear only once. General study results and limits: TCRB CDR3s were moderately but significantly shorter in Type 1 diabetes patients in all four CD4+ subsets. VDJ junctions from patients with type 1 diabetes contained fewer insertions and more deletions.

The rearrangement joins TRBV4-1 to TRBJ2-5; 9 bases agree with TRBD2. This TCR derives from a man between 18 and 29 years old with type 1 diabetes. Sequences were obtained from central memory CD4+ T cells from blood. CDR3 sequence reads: CASSHRDWREGLETQYF. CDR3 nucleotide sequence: TGCGCCAGCAGCCATCGCGACTGGCGGGAGGGCCTAGAGACCCAGTACTTC.